This T cell receptor (beta chain) was retrieved from a study of T cells in Graves' hyperthyroidism and ophthalmopathy. Study-wide results and limits: Ophthalmopathy was identified by the model a median about 6.4 months ahead of onset. Within blood appeared most thyroid clonotypes that had expanded above 0.001.

These patients, aged 18 to 65, had recently diagnosed hyperthyroidism lasting under 2 months. Clinical symptoms, serum thyroxine, TRAb, thyroid ultrasound and orbital computed tomography informed diagnoses. The CDR3 regions of TCR beta were amplified from RNA transcripts. In the first-round RT-PCR of the TCR CDR3, the HTBI primer set was used. Each CDR3 protein is one row after TCRdb ran MiXCR on the multiplex PCR reads. The data contain a few hundred thousand distinct CDR3 sequences, about half of them singletons. The germline V gene has CDR1 MNHEY and CDR2 SVGAGI. V shed 4 bases and J 4 bases; nucleotides not matched to a gene: 13. This CDR3 has 16 amino acids. Comment on this clonotype: The antigen is undetermined.

Sequencing was performed on peripheral blood or thyroid tissue (not recorded which). This TCR was recovered from a woman aged 18 to 35 with Graves' hyperthyroidism. The chain couples TRBV6-5 to TRBJ2-7; TRBD2 agrees at 7 bases. The CDR3 DNA reads as TGTGCCAGCAGTTCCATCTCCGGAGGGGAGGGTTACGAGCAGTACTTC. It yields the protein CASSSISGGEGYEQYF.